The clone carrying this TCR beta chain was detected once. Germline lookup yields CDR1 SGHRS and CDR2 YFSETQ. CDR3 length: 16 amino acids. Trimming took 4 bases from V and 1 from J; bases not matched to a gene: 4. This record belongs to a study of T cell changes during pregnancy in multiple sclerosis. The assay was immunoSEQ multiplex PCR, and TCRdb's table has in-frame clones only and misses some. The sample records 45,000 to 55,000 clones, 85% to 95% being singletons. This clonotype was sampled from a female donor in good health, enrolled as a control in a pregnancy study. The material was CD4+ T cells from peripheral blood mononuclear cells, obtained in the second trimester of pregnancy. The chain has TRBV5-1 and TRBJ2-5; TRBD2 aligns across 13 bases. The chain's CDR3 is CASSVGLAGVQETQYF. The CDR3 region has the DNA TGCGCCAGCAGCGTAGGACTAGCGGGGGTCCAAGAGACCCAGTACTTC.